A single sample is the source of the 5 T cell receptor beta chains below, sequenced in a study of OX40 agonist ivuxolimab in advanced cancers. Clones were sequenced by immunoSEQ multiplex PCR, and TCRdb holds only the in-frame ones, with some missing. The profile shows some 55,000 clones, 60% to 80% of them singletons. The source was CD4+ or CD8+ T cells sorted from blood, collected in a trial of the OX40 agonist ivuxolimab. The receptors derive from an adult with an advanced solid tumor such as melanoma, head and neck, liver or kidney cancer.

CDR3 coding DNA: TGTGCCAGCAGTTTGCCGGAAGAGACCCAGTACTTC. Its translation: CASSLPEETQYF. The chain links TRBV27 to TRBJ2-5; D is unresolved. The V gene lost 3 bases and the J gene lost 3 bases, with 5 bases spanning the gap. There are 12 residues in the CDR3. The germline gives CDR1 MNHEY, CDR2 SMNVEV (reference sequence).

The CDR3 loop reads CASSFVSSYNEQFF. The CDR3 region has the DNA TGTGCCAGCAGCTTTGTAAGCTCCTACAATGAGCAGTTCTTC. V and J are TRBV7-2 and TRBJ2-1; D not resolved. The V end was cut by 3 bases, the J end by 0 bases, with 6 bases between. Germline values: CDR1 SGHTA, CDR2 FQGNSA. There are 14 residues in the CDR3.

The genes are TRBV7-3 and TRBJ2-7, with 11 bases lining up with TRBD1. Germline CDR1 reads SGHTA; CDR2 reads FQGTGA. The CDR3 spans 17 residues. The ends lost 1 base at V and 5 bases at J; junction bases unmatched: 10. CDR3 sequence (DNA): TGTGCCAGCAGCTTAAAGGACAGGGGGCTCGTAGTTGACGAGCAGTACTTC. Residues: CASSLKDRGLVVDEQYF.

The chain carries TRBV7-2 and TRBJ1-2; 7 positions agree with TRBD1. Germline V gene sequence: CDR1 SGHTA, CDR2 FQGNSA. This CDR3 contains 14 residues. The V gene end was trimmed by 1 base and the J gene end by 8 bases; junction bases not matched to a gene: 7. The CDR3 nucleotides read TGTGCCAGCAGCTTAGGACAGGGACGGCGGGGCTACACCTTC. This translates into CASSLGQGRRGYTF.

This chain links TRBV27 with TRBJ1-2, with D unclear. Germline CDR1 and CDR2: MNHEY and SMNVEV (reference sequence). The V gene lost 3 bases and the J gene lost 0 bases, with 11 bases spanning the gap. The CDR3 is made up of 15 amino acids. The CDR3 loop is CASSFMGSSNYGYTF. CDR3 DNA sequence: TGTGCCAGCAGTTTCATGGGGTCCTCTAACTATGGCTACACCTTC.